Following are 14 T cell receptor beta chains from one sample sequenced in a study of shared clonotypes between healthy human individuals. Measured with immunoSEQ multiplex PCR; TCRdb has only the in-frame clones, and not every one. This repertoire shows roughly 2 million clones, 90% to 97% found once; its top ten account for about 0.13%. Sequencing used naive CD4+ T cells sorted from blood. Subset: CD45RA+ positively selected. The receptor set was obtained from a man between 18 and 35 years old in good health.

The V call is TRBV7-9, the J call TRBJ1-1, with a possible D match to TRBD1 (5 bases). This CDR3 has 14 amino acids. The V and J ends lost 1 base and 1 base respectively, with 7 bases between them. Germline V gene sequence: CDR1 SEHNR, CDR2 FQNEAQ (reference sequence). In DNA, the CDR3 is TGTGCCAGCAGCTTAGTCGGGGGGAACACTGAAGCTTTCTTT. It is translated as CASSLVGGNTEAFF.

The chain uses TRBV6-5 and TRBJ2-7; D may be TRBD1 (6 bases). The V gene lost 0 bases and the J gene lost 6 bases, with 18 bases spanning the gap. The CDR3 loop spans 16 amino acids. CDR1 MNHEY and CDR2 SVGAGI come from the germline V gene. The CDR3 here is CASSYSYRDTSREQYF. The DNA of the CDR3 is TGTGCCAGCAGTTACTCCTACCGGGACACTTCCCGCGAGCAGTACTTC.

This chain links TRBV11-2 with TRBJ1-5; a weak D match, TRBD1 (5 bases). Trimming left V 5 bases short and J 2 bases short, with 13 bases between. Germline assignment: CDR1 SGHAT and CDR2 FQNNGV. CDR3 length: 15 amino acids. CDR3: CASSRDGRGNQPQHF. The CDR3, as DNA: TGTGCCAGCAGCAGGGACGGACGAGGCAATCAGCCCCAGCATTTT.

This clone was counted once. The CDR3 nucleotides read TGTGCCAGCAGTTTATCCCGGGACGCGGCCTACGAGCAGTACTTC. Amino acids: CASSLSRDAAYEQYF. The rearrangement links TRBV27 to TRBJ2-7; perhaps D is TRBD1 or TRBD2 (5 bases each). The CDR3 totals 15 residues. Germline V lookup: CDR1 MNHEY, CDR2 SMNVEV (reference sequence). Trimming left V 0 bases short and J 2 bases short, with 11 bases between.

The rearrangement uses TRBV6-5 and TRBJ1-2; no clear D gene. CDR3 size: 13 residues. Germline V gene lookup returns CDR1 MNHEY and CDR2 SVGAGI. V was trimmed by 2 bases and J by 6 bases, leaving 10 bases between them. The CDR3 reads CASSYAQMDGYTF. As DNA, the CDR3 is TGTGCCAGCAGTTACGCCCAAATGGATGGCTACACCTTC.

The chain couples TRBV28 to TRBJ1-2, with D unclear. CDR1 is MDHEN and CDR2 is SYDVKM in the germline V gene. CDR3 size: 13 residues. V was clipped by 2 bases and J by 8 bases, with 12 bases between them. In DNA, the CDR3 is TGTGCCAGCAGTTTACCCACGAGGGAGGGCTACACCTTC. Translation gives CASSLPTREGYTF.

V and J are TRBV7-9 and TRBJ2-5; D possibly corresponds to TRBD2 (6 bases). This CDR3 contains 13 residues. V lost 5 bases to trimming and J lost 4 bases, with 11 bases between them. Germline V gives CDR1 SEHNR, CDR2 FQNEAQ (reference sequence). The CDR3 DNA reads as TGTGCCAGCAGCCTTCTAGCGTCAGAGACCCAGTACTTC. Amino acids: CASSLLASETQYF.

The chain joins TRBV2 to TRBJ2-1; 9 bases align to TRBD1. Germline assignment: CDR1 SNHLY and CDR2 FYNNEI. The trim removed 7 bases at V and 8 bases at J, leaving 9 bases unmatched. The CDR3 runs to 14 residues. The CDR3 DNA reads TGTGCCAGCACTCAGGACAGGGGTCGGGATGAGCAGTTCTTC. Translated: CASTQDRGRDEQFF. Variable domain in full (rest from reference TRBV2 and TRBJ2-1): EPEVTQTPSHQVTQMGQEVILRCVPISNHLYFYWYRQILGQKVEFLVSFYNNEISEKSEIFDDQFSVERPDGSNFTLKIRSTKLEDSAMYFCASTQDRGRDEQFFGPGTRLTVL.

The J gene is TRBJ2-3, the V gene TRBV7-9; D may be TRBD1 (6 bases). V lost 3 bases, J lost 3 bases, and 10 bases lay in between. CDR1 and CDR2 (germline): SEHNR, FQNEAQ (reference sequence). The CDR3 has 14 residues. CDR3 amino acids: CASSFSQGTDTQYF. The CDR3 DNA follows: TGTGCCAGCAGCTTTTCACAGGGTACAGATACGCAGTATTTT.

The rearrangement joins TRBV6-5 to TRBJ2-6, with D unresolved. V shed 1 base and J shed 2 bases, with 6 bases lying between them. The CDR3 is 15 amino acids. Germline V gene sequence: CDR1 MNHEY, CDR2 SVGAGI. CDR3 amino acids: CASSYLVPGANVLTF. The CDR3 DNA sequence: TGTGCCAGCAGTTACTTAGTCCCTGGGGCCAACGTCCTGACTTTC.

V usage is TRBV6-1 and J usage is TRBJ2-7, with TRBD2 matching 7 bases. V trimming: 8 bases; J trimming: 7 bases; junction bases outside the gene matches: 17. Germline assignment: CDR1 MNHNS and CDR2 SASEGT. This CDR3 contains 15 residues. The CDR3 protein is CASGTSGTPSREQYF. The CDR3 nucleotides read TGTGCCAGCGGGACGAGCGGGACCCCTTCTAGAGAGCAGTACTTC.

The V and J genes are TRBV18 and TRBJ2-1; the match to TRBD1 covers 7 bases. CDR3 length equals 12 residues. Germline V gene sequence: CDR1 KGHSH, CDR2 LQKENI. Trimming at V came to 6 bases and at J to 7 bases, leaving 3 bases not matched to a gene. CDR3 DNA: TGTGCCAGCTCTCAACAGGGGAATGAGCAGTTCTTC. The encoded protein is CASSQQGNEQFF.

Comments on this clone: Other DNA sequences from this sample encode an identical CDR3 as well. The J gene is TRBJ2-5, the V gene TRBV9; D is unclear. The CDR3 extends over 14 amino acids. Trimming removed 0 bases from V and 3 bases from J, with 9 bases in between. The V gene's germline CDR1 is SGDLS and CDR2 YYNGEE. The DNA of the CDR3 is TGTGCCAGCAGCGTAGGGAGTCTAAAAGAGACCCAGTACTTC. Protein: CASSVGSLKETQYF.

The chain has TRBV30 and TRBJ1-2, with D uncertain. The ends were cut back, 0 bases at V and 6 bases at J, with 14 bases in the middle. The germline CDR1 and CDR2 sequences are GTSNPN and SVGIG (reference sequence). The CDR3 contains 14 residues. The chain's CDR3 is CAWSVLPRANGYTF. DNA of the CDR3: TGTGCCTGGAGTGTGCTTCCAAGGGCGAATGGCTACACCTTC.